This T cell receptor (beta chain) emerged from a study of cytomegalovirus exposure and HLA in healthy donors. 13 Jbeta primers and 60 Vbeta primers were used for the PCR. The repertoire was sequenced with immunoSEQ multiplex PCR; TCRdb's copy has only in-frame clones and lacks some. Of roughly 100,000 clones listed, around 70% are singletons. The CDR3 consists of 15 residues. Source material: PBMCs. The receptor's source is a boy under 18 in good health and CMV-seronegative. The chain recombines TRBV21-1 with TRBJ1-1. TRBV21-1 has pseudogene status. As DNA, the CDR3 is TGTGCCAGCAGCAAAGGTAGACTAGTGAACACTGAAGCTTTCTTT. This translates into CASSKGRLVNTEAFF.